This T cell receptor (beta chain) was sequenced during a study of post-analysis software for immune sequencing data. A remark on this clonotype: The antigen is unknown.

Whole-study results and caveats: A significant reduction in normalized Chao1 diversity was observed in multiple sclerosis patients versus controls. Patients carried roughly five TRBV segments more frequently than controls did, and TRBV5-6, TRBV5-1 and TRBV20-1 were among them.

The TCR beta cDNA libraries contained unique molecular identifiers. Each CDR3 protein is one row after TCRdb ran MiXCR on the PCR reads. The sample consists of about 540,000 distinct CDR3 sequences, approximately 31% of them appearing once. V lost 8 bases, J lost 2 bases, and 7 bases stayed unmatched. CDR1 and CDR2 (germline): SGHVS, FNYEAQ. This CDR3 has 16 amino acids. The sample was blood. This chain uses TRBV7-6 with TRBJ2-3; TRBD2 agrees at 13 bases. The TCR sequence derives from a girl aged 2-17 years with multiple sclerosis. The CDR3 DNA follows: TGTGCCAGCGATCCGACTAGCGGGGGGTCCACAGATACGCAGTATTTT. It translates to CASDPTSGGSTDTQYF.